This TCR beta chain was sequenced for a study of cytomegalovirus exposure and HLA in healthy donors. Of note for this clone: Its antigen is unknown.

The CDR3 is 17 residues long. J was trimmed by 8 bases and V by 4 bases; bases with no gene match: 14. CDR1 LNHNV and CDR2 YYDKDF come from the germline V gene (reference sequence). Primers: 60 Vbeta forward and 13 Jbeta reverse. Libraries were prepared by immunoSEQ multiplex PCR; TCRdb keeps only in-frame clonotypes and omits some of them. The sample records 80,000 to 130,000 clones, about 77% being singletons. Study observations and caveats: Rates of TCR association differed by HLA locus in a later analysis, with DRB1 highest and HLA-C lowest. Later genetic work tied a missense DCLRE1C variant to beta-chain V and J trimming. Per published accounts, TCR beta sequences correctly predicted the HLA-A and HLA-B alleles of most subjects. TCR beta sequences numbering roughly 16,000 were associated with HLA alleles at 0.05 false discovery rate in a later analysis.

The TCR originated in a woman between 45 and 60 years old in good health and CMV-seropositive. Sequencing was performed on PBMCs. The chain is built from TRBV15 and TRBJ1-6, with 7 bases fitting TRBD1. The CDR3 here is CATSTRQGPGLDSPLHF. CDR3 DNA sequence: TGTGCCACCAGCACTCGACAGGGACCAGGATTAGATTCACCCCTCCACTTT.